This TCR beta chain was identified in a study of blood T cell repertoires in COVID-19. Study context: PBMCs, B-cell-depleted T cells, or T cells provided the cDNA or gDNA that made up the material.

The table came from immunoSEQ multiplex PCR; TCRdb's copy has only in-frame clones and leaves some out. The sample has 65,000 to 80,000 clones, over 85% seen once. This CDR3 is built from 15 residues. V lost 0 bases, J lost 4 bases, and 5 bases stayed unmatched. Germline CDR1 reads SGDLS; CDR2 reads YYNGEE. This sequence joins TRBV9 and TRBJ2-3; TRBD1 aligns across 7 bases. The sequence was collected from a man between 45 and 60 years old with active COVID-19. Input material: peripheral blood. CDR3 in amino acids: CASSVAGQGADTQYF. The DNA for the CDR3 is TGTGCCAGCAGCGTAGCTGGCCAGGGGGCAGATACGCAGTATTTT.